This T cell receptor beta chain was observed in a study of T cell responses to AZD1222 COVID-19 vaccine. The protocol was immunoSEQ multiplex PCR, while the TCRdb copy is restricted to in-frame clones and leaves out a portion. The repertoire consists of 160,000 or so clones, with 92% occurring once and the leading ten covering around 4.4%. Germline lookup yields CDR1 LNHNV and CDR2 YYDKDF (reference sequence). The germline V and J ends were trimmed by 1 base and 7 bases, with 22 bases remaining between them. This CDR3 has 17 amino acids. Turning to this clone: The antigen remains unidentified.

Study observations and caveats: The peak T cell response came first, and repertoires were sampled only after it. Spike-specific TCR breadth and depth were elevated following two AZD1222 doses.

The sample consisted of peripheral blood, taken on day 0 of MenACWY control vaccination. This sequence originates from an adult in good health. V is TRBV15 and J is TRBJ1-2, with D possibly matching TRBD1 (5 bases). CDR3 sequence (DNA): TGTGCCACCAGCAGAGGAGTTAAAATTTCGGGGGTCTTTGGCTACACCTTC. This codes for CATSRGVKISGVFGYTF.